These 13 T cell receptor beta chains were all obtained from the same sample, sequenced in a study of shared clonotypes between healthy human individuals. Profiling relied on immunoSEQ multiplex PCR, and the TCRdb table lists in-frame clones only, not all of them. The sample lists approximately 1.9 million clones; roughly 93% were seen once. Naivety among CD8 cells was defined by CD45RO negativity and positive CCR7 selection, thereby excluding terminally differentiated effector memory CD45RA+ cells. Sequences were obtained from naive CD8+ T cells from PBMCs. All receptors come from a man between 18 and 35 years old in good health. Some clones in this sample may be carry-over from other donors' samples.

The chain links TRBV28 to TRBJ2-1; TRBD2 agrees at 9 bases. Germline CDR1 MDHEN, CDR2 SYDVKM. This CDR3 contains 16 residues. Trimming removed 2 bases from V and 6 bases from J; junction bases left unmatched: 8. Here the CDR3 DNA reads TGTGCCAGCAGTTTAGTGTTAGCGGGAGAGGGCAATGAGCAGTTCTTC. Protein sequence: CASSLVLAGEGNEQFF.

The V and J genes are TRBV7-9 and TRBJ2-1; 8 nucleotides match TRBD2. From germline, CDR1 is SEHNR and CDR2 FQNEAQ (reference sequence). J was trimmed by 5 bases and V by 9 bases; bases with no gene match: 12. CDR3 length: 15 residues. The CDR3 sequence: CASSEIGRAHNEQFF. CDR3 nucleotides: TGTGCCAGTTCAGAGATCGGGAGGGCCCACAATGAGCAGTTCTTC.

The chain combines TRBV30 with TRBJ1-2, with D tentatively TRBD1 (6 bases). The CDR3 is 17 residues long. Germline CDR1 and CDR2: GTSNPN and SVGIG (reference sequence). V was clipped by 0 bases and J by 2 bases, with 19 bases between them. This CDR3 reads CAWSVPNWTVENYGYTF. The CDR3 DNA follows: TGTGCCTGGAGTGTACCCAACTGGACAGTTGAAAACTATGGCTACACCTTC. The full variable domain, completed using reference TRBV30 and TRBJ1-2, is SQTIHQWPATLVQPVGSPLSLECTVEGTSNPNLYWYRQAAGRGLQLLFYSVGIGQISSEVPQNLSASRPQDRQFILSSKKLLLSDSGFYLCAWSVPNWTVENYGYTFGSGTRLTVV.

The rearrangement joins TRBV5-5 to TRBJ1-1, with D uncertain. The length of the CDR3 is 13 residues. CDR1 SGHKS and CDR2 YYEKEE come from the germline V gene (reference sequence). V lost 4 bases, J lost 2 bases, and 9 bases lay in between. DNA of the CDR3: TGTGCCAGCAGCCCGCCCGGTAACACTGAAGCTTTCTTT. This encodes CASSPPGNTEAFF.

The rearrangement links TRBV7-8 to TRBJ1-1; D gene ambiguous. This CDR3 comprises 15 residues. V gave up 0 bases and J gave up 1 base, with 9 bases separating them. In germline, CDR1 is SGHVS, CDR2 FQNEAQ. The CDR3 here is CASSLALYSNTEAFF. For the CDR3, the DNA is TGTGCCAGCAGCTTAGCCCTCTACTCGAACACTGAAGCTTTCTTT.

The V call is TRBV5-5, the J call TRBJ1-2; 8 nucleotides align to TRBD1. The CDR3 is 16 residues long. Germline V gene data show CDR1 as SGHKS and CDR2 as YYEKEE (reference sequence). The ends lost 2 bases at V and 0 bases at J; junction bases unmatched: 6. CDR3 residues: CASSLGQGIPNYGYTF. The DNA for the CDR3 is TGTGCCAGCAGCTTAGGACAGGGAATACCTAACTATGGCTACACCTTC. Filled out from reference TRBV5-5 and TRBJ1-2, the complete variable domain reads DAGVTQSPTHLIKTRGQQVTLRCSPISGHKSVSWYQQVLGQGPQFIFQYYEKEERGRGNFPDRFSARQFPNYSSELNVNALLLGDSALYLCASSLGQGIPNYGYTFGSGTRLTVV.

This clone was seen just once. The V call is TRBV11-2, the J call TRBJ2-5; perhaps TRBD1 as D (7 bases). Germline CDR1 SGHAT, CDR2 FQNNGV. The germline V and J ends were trimmed by 6 bases and 5 bases, with 19 bases remaining between them. CDR3 length: 15 amino acids. The CDR3 nucleotides read TGTGCCAGCAGTTCTCGGGGGACAGTCTGGGAGACCCAGTACTTC. It yields the protein CASSSRGTVWETQYF.

This chain joins TRBV15 and TRBJ1-2; tentatively, D is TRBD1 (5 bases). The CDR3 length is 15 residues. Germline CDR1 is LNHNV and CDR2 is YYDKDF (reference sequence). V was shortened by 5 bases and J by 7 bases, with 20 bases between the two germline ends. The chain's CDR3 is CATSSSYSGGGGYTF. The CDR3 nucleotides are TGTGCCACCAGCTCTTCTTACTCGGGGGGTGGTGGCTACACCTTC.

This sequence joins TRBV9 and TRBJ1-1; D may be TRBD1 (5 bases). V was pared by 4 bases and J by 0 bases, with 13 bases between. The germline V gene encodes CDR1 SGDLS and CDR2 YYNGEE. The CDR3 sequence is 15 residues long. In DNA form, the CDR3 reads TGTGCCAGCAGCCCCAGACAGAGGATGAACACTGAAGCTTTCTTT. As protein: CASSPRQRMNTEAFF.

The rearrangement joins TRBV28 to TRBJ2-1; D is possibly TRBD2 (6 bases). CDR1 is MDHEN and CDR2 is SYDVKM in the germline V gene. CDR3 length: 16 amino acids. Trimming removed 6 bases from V and 1 base from J, with 16 bases in between. CDR3 region: CASRAGLSLSYNEQFF. Here the CDR3 DNA reads TGTGCCAGCAGGGCGGGACTCTCCCTTTCCTACAATGAGCAGTTCTTC.

This clone was counted a single time. The sample has other DNA sequences that encode this CDR3 too. The chain joins TRBV9 to TRBJ1-1; 7 bases agree with TRBD1. J was trimmed by 1 base and V by 3 bases; bases with no gene match: 3. The CDR3 sequence is 14 residues long. The germline gives CDR1 SGDLS, CDR2 YYNGEE. In nucleotides, the CDR3 is TGTGCCAGCAGCGGGGGACAGACGAACACTGAAGCTTTCTTT. Protein: CASSGGQTNTEAFF.

This chain connects TRBV7-3 to TRBJ2-1, with D possibly TRBD2 on 6 matching bases. This CDR3 is built from 13 residues. CDR1 is SGHTA and CDR2 is FQGTGA in the germline V gene. V lost 2 bases and J lost 9, with 11 bases in between. This chain's CDR3 is CASSLAAGGEQFF. The CDR3 coding sequence is TGTGCCAGCAGCTTAGCCGCCGGGGGTGAGCAGTTCTTC.

As to this clone: The same CDR3 is also encoded by other DNA sequences in this sample. The rearrangement links TRBV25-1 to TRBJ1-1, with 8 bases lining up with TRBD1. The CDR3 runs to 14 residues. Germline-derived CDR1 and CDR2 are MGHDK and SYGVNS. V was pared by 1 base and J by 4 bases, with 2 bases of the junction left unmatched. The DNA for the CDR3 is TGTGCCAGCAGTGAATTAACAGGGGGCACTGAAGCTTTCTTT. As protein: CASSELTGGTEAFF. The entire variable domain, with the rest obtained from reference TRBV25-1 and TRBJ1-1, is as follows: EADIYQTPRYLVIGTGKKITLECSQTMGHDKMYWYQQDPGMELHLIHYSYGVNSTEKGDLSSESTVSRIRTEHFPLTLESARPSHTSQYLCASSELTGGTEAFFGQGTRLTVV.